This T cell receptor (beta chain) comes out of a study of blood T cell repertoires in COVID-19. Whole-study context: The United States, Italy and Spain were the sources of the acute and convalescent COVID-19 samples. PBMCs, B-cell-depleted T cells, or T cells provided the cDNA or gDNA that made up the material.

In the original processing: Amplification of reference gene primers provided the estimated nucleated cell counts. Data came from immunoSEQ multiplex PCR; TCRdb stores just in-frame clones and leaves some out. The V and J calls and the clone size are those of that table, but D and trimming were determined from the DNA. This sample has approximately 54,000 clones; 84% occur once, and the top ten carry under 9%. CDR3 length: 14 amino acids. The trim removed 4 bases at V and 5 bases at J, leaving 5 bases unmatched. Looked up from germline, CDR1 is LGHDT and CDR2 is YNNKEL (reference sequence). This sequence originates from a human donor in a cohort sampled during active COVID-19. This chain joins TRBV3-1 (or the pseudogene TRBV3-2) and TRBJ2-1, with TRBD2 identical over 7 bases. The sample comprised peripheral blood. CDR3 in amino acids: CASSPLARNNEQFF. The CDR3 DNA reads TGTGCCAGCAGCCCACTAGCGCGCAACAATGAGCAGTTCTTC.